This T cell receptor (beta chain) comes out of a study of CD8 T cells in ankylosing spondylitis. Regarding the study as a whole: Made up of fewer than ten highly homologous variants, a TCR beta motif appeared characteristic of ankylosing spondylitis blood. Previous work reported some of these motif variants in the synovial fluid and blood of reactive arthritis.

Comment on this clonotype: Its antigen is not identified.

The CDR3 is 14 amino acids. The germline V and J ends were trimmed by 0 bases and 0 bases, with 9 bases remaining between them. The germline V gene has CDR1 DFQATT and CDR2 SNEGSKA (reference sequence). The authors made TCR beta libraries by quantitative 5'-RACE with molecular barcodes. TCRdb called the 5' RACE reads again in MiXCR, with one record for every CDR3 protein. The sample consists of 450,000 to 550,000 distinct CDR3 sequences, roughly 5.3% of them appearing once. The rearrangement uses TRBV20-1 and TRBJ2-7; D may be TRBD2 (6 bases). The sequence was collected from a male donor with ankylosing spondylitis. The sequenced material came from blood, either unsorted or a sorted T cell fraction (not recorded which). The CDR3 here is CSARDWDSSYEQYF. In DNA, the CDR3 is TGCAGTGCTAGAGACTGGGACTCCTCCTACGAGCAGTACTTC.